These 17 T cell receptor beta chains came from one sample sequenced in a study of blood T cell repertoires in COVID-19. Sequencing was performed with immunoSEQ multiplex PCR; in TCRdb, only in-frame clones are kept and a portion is missing. The sample records 350,000 to 450,000 clones, 85% being singletons. Sequenced material: peripheral blood. Receptors originate from a woman aged 18-29 years with acute or convalescent COVID-19.

The chain couples TRBV7-8 to TRBJ1-1; D uncertain. The germline V gene has CDR1 SGHVS and CDR2 FQNEAQ. There are 12 residues in the CDR3. Deletions cut 1 base from V and 7 bases from J, with 7 bases between. In DNA, the CDR3 is TGTGCCAGCAGCTTAGTAGCCAATGAAGCTTTCTTT. Encoded protein: CASSLVANEAFF.

This clone was counted once. The chain combines TRBV7-8 with TRBJ2-1; D possibly corresponds to TRBD1 (5 bases). The CDR3 contains 16 residues. Germline CDR1 reads SGHVS; CDR2 reads FQNEAQ. The germline V and J ends were trimmed by 3 bases and 0 bases, with 12 bases remaining between them. The CDR3: CASSFLMTVSYNEQFF. The CDR3, as DNA: TGTGCCAGCAGCTTCCTAATGACAGTCTCCTACAATGAGCAGTTCTTC. Supplemented by reference TRBV7-8 and TRBJ2-1, the full variable domain reads GAGVSQSPRYKVAKRGQDVALRCDPISGHVSLFWYQQALGQGPEFLTYFQNEAQLDKSGLPSDRFFAERPEGSVSTLKIQRTQQEDSAVYLCASSFLMTVSYNEQFFGPGTRLTVL.

The chain carries TRBV7-7 and TRBJ2-2; a possible D gene is TRBD2 (6 bases). CDR3 size: 15 residues. CDR1 is SSHAT, CDR2 FNYEAQ, per germline (reference sequence). Deletions cut 3 bases from V and 6 bases from J, with 14 bases between. CDR3 loop: CASSFLEGSAGELFF. The CDR3 region has the DNA TGTGCCAGCAGCTTTTTGGAGGGATCTGCCGGGGAGCTGTTTTTT.

The rearrangement links TRBV12-3 or TRBV12-4 to TRBJ1-1; possible D gene TRBD1, 5 bases. CDR3 length: 13 residues. The V end was cut by 7 bases, the J end by 1 base, with 10 bases between. In DNA form, the CDR3 reads TGTGCCAGCACCTTTGGGGCGAACACTGAAGCTTTCTTT. Translated, it gives CASTFGANTEAFF.

This chain joins TRBV12-3 or TRBV12-4 and TRBJ1-2; no firm D call. The length of the CDR3 is 12 residues. Trimming stripped 5 bases from V and 6 bases from J, with 10 bases between. CDR3 sequence: CASSTAVNGYTF. CDR3 nucleotide sequence: TGTGCCAGCAGTACAGCAGTAAATGGCTACACCTTC.

The genes are TRBV13 and TRBJ1-3, with 8 bases that match TRBD1. Germline assignment: CDR1 PRHDT and CDR2 FYEKMQ (reference sequence). CDR3 length: 16 amino acids. V was clipped by 4 bases and J by 1 base; unmatched bases: 6. DNA of the CDR3: TGTGCCAGCAGCTCCCGGACAGGGCAGTCTGGAAACACCATATATTTT. This encodes CASSSRTGQSGNTIYF.

The chain recombines TRBV7-8 with TRBJ2-1; 14 bases are shared with TRBD2. Trimming removed 5 bases from V and 6 bases from J; junction bases left unmatched: 9. Germline V gene data show CDR1 as SGHVS and CDR2 as FQNEAQ. This CDR3 has 17 residues. The CDR3 is CASSRQTTSGRANEQFF. Written as DNA, the CDR3 is TGTGCCAGCAGCCGACAAACGACTAGCGGGAGGGCCAATGAGCAGTTCTTC. Full variable domain (rest looked up from reference TRBV7-8 and TRBJ2-1): GAGVSQSPRYKVAKRGQDVALRCDPISGHVSLFWYQQALGQGPEFLTYFQNEAQLDKSGLPSDRFFAERPEGSVSTLKIQRTQQEDSAVYLCASSRQTTSGRANEQFFGPGTRLTVL.

V gene TRBV19 combines with J gene TRBJ1-2; TRBD1 matches 7 bases. This CDR3 has 15 amino acids. The V gene's germline CDR1 is LNHDA and CDR2 SQIVND (reference sequence). The trim removed 4 bases at V and 4 bases at J, leaving 9 bases unmatched. The CDR3 sequence is CASSNDRERIYGYTF. For the CDR3, the DNA is TGTGCCAGTAGTAATGACAGGGAGAGGATCTATGGCTACACCTTC.

The V and J genes are TRBV19 and TRBJ1-1; 7 bases are shared with TRBD1. Germline-derived CDR1 and CDR2 are LNHDA and SQIVND (reference sequence). CDR3 length equals 12 residues. The J segment lost 7 bases and the V segment lost 7 bases, leaving 6 bases of the junction unmatched. CDR3 in amino acids: CASKEGAREAFF. CDR3 bases: TGTGCCAGTAAAGAGGGGGCCCGTGAAGCTTTCTTT.

J is TRBJ1-1 and V is TRBV9; D possibly corresponds to TRBD1 (5 bases). Germline lookup yields CDR1 SGDLS and CDR2 YYNGEE. The V gene lost 0 bases and the J gene lost 1 base, with 10 bases spanning the gap. CDR3 length: 15 residues. The DNA for the CDR3 is TGTGCCAGCAGCGTAGTAGGGGAAAGGAACACTGAAGCTTTCTTT. Amino acids: CASSVVGERNTEAFF.

This chain connects TRBV10-3 to TRBJ2-7, with 9 positions matching TRBD1. The CDR3 totals 14 residues. V lost 11 bases to trimming and J lost 4 bases; unmatched junction nucleotides: 12. Germline lookup yields CDR1 ENHRY and CDR2 SYGVKD. CDR3 in amino acids: CAVKQGATYYEQYF. As DNA, the CDR3 is TGTGCCGTAAAACAGGGGGCGACGTATTACGAGCAGTACTTC.

The rearrangement joins TRBV11-2 to TRBJ2-7, with D perhaps TRBD2 (6 bases). There are 12 residues in the CDR3. The germline V gene encodes CDR1 SGHAT and CDR2 FQNNGV. Trimming took 3 bases from V and 7 from J, leaving 10 bases between them. The CDR3 sequence is CASSFPGVEQYF. For the CDR3, the DNA is TGTGCCAGCAGCTTCCCGGGGGTGGAGCAGTACTTC.

In this sample, this clone turned up a few times. The J gene is TRBJ1-4, the V gene TRBV6-5; 7 nucleotides line up with TRBD1. J lost 8 bases, V lost 6 bases, and 9 bases had no gene match. This CDR3 has 14 residues. Per the germline V gene, CDR1 is MNHEY and CDR2 is SVGAGI. CDR3 sequence reads: CASSFRTGYEKLFF. In DNA, the CDR3 is TGTGCCAGCAGCTTTCGGACAGGATACGAAAAACTGTTTTTT.

This sequence joins TRBV3-1 (or the pseudogene TRBV3-2) and TRBJ1-2; TRBD1 is a possible D gene (6 bases). V was shortened by 3 bases and J by 6 bases, with 17 bases between the two germline ends. This CDR3 spans 15 amino acids. CDR1 LGHDT and CDR2 YNNKEL come from the germline V gene (reference sequence). The CDR3 coding sequence is TGTGCCAGCAGCCAGGGGAAGGGACAAGGGAATGGCTACACCTTC. Its translation: CASSQGKGQGNGYTF.

The chain's CDR3 is CAISEASGLAPEQYF. CDR3 nucleotides: TGTGCCATCAGTGAGGCCTCGGGACTAGCTCCCGAGCAGTACTTC. The chain recombines TRBV10-3 with TRBJ2-7, with TRBD2 matching 9 bases. CDR3 length equals 15 residues. Trimming removed 2 bases from V and 6 bases from J; junction bases left unmatched: 8. The germline gives CDR1 ENHRY, CDR2 SYGVKD.

V gene TRBV27 combines with J gene TRBJ1-5; TRBD1 matches 8 bases. Germline-derived CDR1 and CDR2 are MNHEY and SMNVEV (reference sequence). This CDR3 contains 15 residues. After removal of 4 bases from V and 5 bases from J, the junction contained 7 bases not matched to a gene. CDR3: CASSWDRNGHQPQHF. For the CDR3, the DNA is TGTGCCAGCAGTTGGGACAGGAATGGACATCAGCCCCAGCATTTT.

As DNA, the CDR3 is TGTGCCAGCAGCTCCCCTAGCGGAGGTGACGGCCGAACGCAGTATTTT. It encodes CASSSPSGGDGRTQYF. The V and J genes are TRBV5-4 and TRBJ2-3, with TRBD2 matching over 7 bases. From germline, CDR1 is SGHNT and CDR2 YYREEE (reference sequence). V lost 3 bases and J lost 9; bases outside the gene matches: 16. The CDR3 runs 16 residues. Filled out from reference TRBV5-4 and TRBJ2-3, the complete variable domain reads ETGVTQSPTHLIKTRGQQVTLRCSSQSGHNTVSWYQQALGQGPQFIFQYYREEENGRGNFPPRFSGLQFPNYSSELNVNALELDDSALYLCASSSPSGGDGRTQYFGPGTRLTVL.